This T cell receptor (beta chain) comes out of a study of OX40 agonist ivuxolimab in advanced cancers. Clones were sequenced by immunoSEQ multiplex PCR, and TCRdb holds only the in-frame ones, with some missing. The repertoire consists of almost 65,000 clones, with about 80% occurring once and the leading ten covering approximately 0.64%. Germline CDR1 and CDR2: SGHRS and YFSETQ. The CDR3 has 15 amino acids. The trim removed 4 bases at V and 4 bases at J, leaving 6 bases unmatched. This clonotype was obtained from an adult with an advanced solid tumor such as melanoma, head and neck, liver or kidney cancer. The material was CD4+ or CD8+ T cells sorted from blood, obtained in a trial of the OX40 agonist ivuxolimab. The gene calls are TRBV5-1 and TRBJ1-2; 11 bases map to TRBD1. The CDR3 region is CASSPGDRGTYGYTF. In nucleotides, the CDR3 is TGCGCCAGCAGCCCCGGGGACAGGGGGACCTATGGCTACACCTTC.